The 10 T cell receptor beta chains presented below share a single source sample, sequenced in a study of blood T cell repertoires in COVID-19. Sequenced by immunoSEQ multiplex PCR; TCRdb stores in-frame clones only, minus some. The sample consists of about 170,000 clones, 84% of them appearing once. Sequenced material: peripheral blood. The receptors were sampled from a woman aged 80 or over with COVID-19, enrolled during active disease.

This clone has a handful of counts. V and J are TRBV15 and TRBJ1-4; the match to TRBD1 covers 8 bases. The CDR3 runs 15 residues. J gave up 6 bases and V 0 bases, and 3 bases lay outside the gene matches. CDR1 is LNHNV and CDR2 is YYDKDF in the germline V gene (reference sequence). In DNA form, the CDR3 reads TGTGCCACCAGCAGAGATCAGGGGGCCGATGAAAAACTGTTTTTT. Encoded protein: CATSRDQGADEKLFF.

The chain carries TRBV28 and TRBJ2-7, with D perhaps matching TRBD2 (6 bases). V was trimmed by 7 bases and J by 6 bases, leaving 19 bases between them. From germline, CDR1 is MDHEN and CDR2 SYDVKM. This CDR3 contains 14 residues. CDR3: CASTQGGPLGEQYF. The CDR3 coding sequence is TGTGCCAGCACCCAAGGAGGGCCGCTTGGCGAGCAGTACTTC.

The J gene is TRBJ2-3, the V gene TRBV5-1, with a tentative D call TRBD2 (5 bases). V was shortened by 2 bases and J by 2 bases, with 9 bases between the two germline ends. CDR3 length: 14 residues. Germline CDR1 and CDR2: SGHRS and YFSETQ. DNA for the CDR3: TGCGCCAGCAGCTTAGAGCGGCCCACAGATACGCAGTATTTT. Translated: CASSLERPTDTQYF.

The chain joins TRBV10-3 to TRBJ2-3, with 9 positions matching TRBD2. Germline values: CDR1 ENHRY, CDR2 SYGVKD. Unmatched junction bases numbered 6, after V lost 4 bases and J lost 1 base. This CDR3 spans 16 amino acids. As DNA, the CDR3 is TGTGCCATCAGTGCCTCTAGCGGGGCCCGCACAGATACGCAGTATTTT. It yields the protein CAISASSGARTDTQYF.

The V call is TRBV19, the J call TRBJ2-2, with TRBD2 matching 13 bases. The J segment lost 1 base and the V segment lost 4 bases, leaving 12 bases of the junction unmatched. This CDR3 is built from 20 residues. CDR1 is LNHDA and CDR2 is SQIVND in the germline V gene (reference sequence). The CDR3 nucleotides are TGTGCCAGTAGTAACCTCCGGACTAGCGGGAGTCGTGGGAACACCGGGGAGCTGTTTTTT. Translating it yields CASSNLRTSGSRGNTGELFF.

A single count supports this clone. This chain uses TRBV4-2 with TRBJ2-1, with 10 bases lining up with TRBD2. The CDR3 has 19 amino acids. V shed 0 bases, J shed 0 bases, and the junction held 8 bases outside the gene matches. Germline values: CDR1 LGHNA, CDR2 YNFKEQ. CDR3 coding DNA: TGTGCCAGCAGCCAAGATCTAGCGGGAGCCTACGGCTCCTACAATGAGCAGTTCTTC. Its translation: CASSQDLAGAYGSYNEQFF.

This clone was seen only once. J is TRBJ2-3 and V is TRBV19, with 8 positions matching TRBD2. Germline loops: CDR1 LNHDA, CDR2 SQIVND (reference sequence). This CDR3 spans 15 amino acids. V dropped 5 bases and J dropped 3; count of bases not matched to a gene: 7. CDR3 coding DNA: TGTGCCAGTAGTCGTACACTAGCGGTTACAGATACGCAGTATTTT. Protein: CASSRTLAVTDTQYF.

The V and J genes are TRBV7-2 and TRBJ2-7, with TRBD1 identical over 9 bases. Losses at the gene ends were 5 bases for V and 3 bases for J; bases not matched to a gene: 5. There are 14 residues in the CDR3. Germline assignment: CDR1 SGHTA and CDR2 FQGNSA. The CDR3 sequence: CASSQQGALYEQYF. CDR3 sequence (DNA): TGTGCCAGCAGCCAACAGGGGGCCCTCTACGAGCAGTACTTC.

This clone was picked up one time. The rearrangement joins TRBV9 to TRBJ2-5; TRBD1 matches 9 bases. The ends lost 3 bases at V and 6 bases at J; junction bases unmatched: 9. This CDR3 spans 15 amino acids. From germline, CDR1 is SGDLS and CDR2 YYNGEE. The CDR3 here is CASSGGTGFRKTQYF. CDR3 nucleotide sequence: TGTGCCAGCAGCGGAGGGACAGGGTTCAGGAAGACCCAGTACTTC.

The chain links TRBV19 to TRBJ1-2, with 10 nucleotides matching TRBD1. The CDR3 has 14 amino acids. Germline CDR1 LNHDA, CDR2 SQIVND (reference sequence). The J segment lost 5 bases and the V segment lost 5 bases, leaving 5 bases of the junction unmatched. The DNA of the CDR3 is TGTGCCAGTAGTCTGGACAGGGGGAGGTATGGCTACACCTTC. Protein sequence: CASSLDRGRYGYTF. Together with reference TRBV19 and TRBJ1-2, the CDR3 gives the full variable domain: DGGITQSPKYLFRKEGQNVTLSCEQNLNHDAMYWYRQDPGQGLRLIYYSQIVNDFQKGDIAEGYSVSREKKESFPLTVTSAQKNPTAFYLCASSLDRGRYGYTFGSGTRLTVV.